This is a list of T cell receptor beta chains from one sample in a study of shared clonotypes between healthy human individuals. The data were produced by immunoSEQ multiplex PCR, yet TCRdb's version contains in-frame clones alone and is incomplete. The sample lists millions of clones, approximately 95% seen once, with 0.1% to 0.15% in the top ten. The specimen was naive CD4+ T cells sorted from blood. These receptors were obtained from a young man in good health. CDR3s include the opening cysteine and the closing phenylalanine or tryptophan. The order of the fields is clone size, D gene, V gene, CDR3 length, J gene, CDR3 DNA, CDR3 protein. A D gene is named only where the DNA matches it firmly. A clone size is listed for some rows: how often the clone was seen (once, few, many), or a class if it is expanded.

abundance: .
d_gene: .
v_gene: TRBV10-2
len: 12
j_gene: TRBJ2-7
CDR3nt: TGCGCCAGCAAGGAGGAGTGGCACGAGCAGTACTTC
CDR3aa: CASKEEWHEQYF

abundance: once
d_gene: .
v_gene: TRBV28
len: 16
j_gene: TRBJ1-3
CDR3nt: TGTGCCAGCAGACCCTGGACAGTCCCCTCTGGAAACACCATATATTTT
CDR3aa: CASRPWTVPSGNTIYF

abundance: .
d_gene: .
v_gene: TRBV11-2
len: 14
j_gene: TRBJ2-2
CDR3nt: TGTGCCAGCAGAGGTCGGTCACTCACCGGGGAGCTGTTTTTT
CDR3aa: CASRGRSLTGELFF

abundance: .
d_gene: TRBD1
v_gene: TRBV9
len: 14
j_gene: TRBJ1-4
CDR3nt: TGTGCCAGCAGTAGAGACAGGGGGGGAGAAAAACTGTTTTTT
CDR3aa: CASSRDRGGEKLFF

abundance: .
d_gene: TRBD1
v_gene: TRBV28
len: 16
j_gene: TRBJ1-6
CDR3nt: TGTGCCAGCAGCCGAGAAACAGGGGGCCAAGGTTCACCCCTCCACTTT
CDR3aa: CASSRETGGQGSPLHF

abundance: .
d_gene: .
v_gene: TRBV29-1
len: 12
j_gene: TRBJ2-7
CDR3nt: TGCAGCGGACGTTGGGGGCCCAACGAGCAGTACTTC
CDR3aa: CSGRWGPNEQYF

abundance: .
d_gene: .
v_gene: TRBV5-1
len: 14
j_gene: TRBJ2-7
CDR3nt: TGCGCCAGCAGCCGAACGACAGGTCCATACGAGCAGTACTTC
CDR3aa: CASSRTTGPYEQYF

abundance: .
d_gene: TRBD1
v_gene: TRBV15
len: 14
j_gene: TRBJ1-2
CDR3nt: TGTGCCACCAGCAGAGGCAGGGGGATCTATGGCTACACCTTC
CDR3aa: CATSRGRGIYGYTF

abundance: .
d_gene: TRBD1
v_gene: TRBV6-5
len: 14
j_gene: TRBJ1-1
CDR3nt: TGTGCCAGCAGGAGGACAGGGGGTGGAACTGAAGCTTTCTTT
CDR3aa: CASRRTGGGTEAFF

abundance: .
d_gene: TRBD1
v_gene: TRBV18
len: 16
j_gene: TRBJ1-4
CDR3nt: TGTGCCAGCTCACCTAGACAGGGGGACGGAAATGAAAAACTGTTTTTT
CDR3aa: CASSPRQGDGNEKLFF

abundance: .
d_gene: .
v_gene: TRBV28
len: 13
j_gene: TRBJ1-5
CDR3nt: TGTGCCAGCAGGTGGACCCCCGGTCAGCCCCAGCATTTT
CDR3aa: CASRWTPGQPQHF

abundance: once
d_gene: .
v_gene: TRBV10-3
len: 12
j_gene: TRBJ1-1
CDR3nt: TGTGCCATCAGTAGGGGGGGCACTGAAGCTTTCTTT
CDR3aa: CAISRGGTEAFF

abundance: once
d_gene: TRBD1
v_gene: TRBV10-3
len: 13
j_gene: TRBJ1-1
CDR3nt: TGTGCCATCAGTGACAGGGGGGACACTGAAGCTTTCTTT
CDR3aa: CAISDRGDTEAFF

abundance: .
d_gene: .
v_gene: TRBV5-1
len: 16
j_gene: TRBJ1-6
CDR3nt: TGCGCCAGCAGCTTGTATAGCCAGGGCTATAATTCACCCCTCCACTTT
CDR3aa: CASSLYSQGYNSPLHF

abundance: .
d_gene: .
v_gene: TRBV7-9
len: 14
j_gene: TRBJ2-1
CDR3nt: TGTGCCAGCAGCTATTACAGCGGAATCAATGAGCAGTTCTTC
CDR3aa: CASSYYSGINEQFF

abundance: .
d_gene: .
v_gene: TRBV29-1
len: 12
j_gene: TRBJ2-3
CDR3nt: TGCAGCGTTGATGGGCTCGGGGCTACGCAGTATTTT
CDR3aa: CSVDGLGATQYF

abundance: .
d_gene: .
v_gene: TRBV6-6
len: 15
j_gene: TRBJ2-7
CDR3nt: TGTGCCAGCAGTTACGGACTACTGAGCTCCTACGAGCAGTACTTC
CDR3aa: CASSYGLLSSYEQYF

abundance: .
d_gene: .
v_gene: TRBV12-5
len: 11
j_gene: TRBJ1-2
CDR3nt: TGTGCTAGTGGTTTAGACACCCTATGGGGCTTC
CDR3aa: CASGLDTLWGF

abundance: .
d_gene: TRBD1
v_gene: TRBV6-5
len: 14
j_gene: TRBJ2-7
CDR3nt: TGTGCCAGCGGCAAACAGGGGTTCAACTACGAGCAGTACTTC
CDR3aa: CASGKQGFNYEQYF

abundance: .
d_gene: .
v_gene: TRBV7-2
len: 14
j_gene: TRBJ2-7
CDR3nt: TGTGCCAGCAGCCCCGGGGCGGGCTCCTACGAGCAGTACTTC
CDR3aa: CASSPGAGSYEQYF

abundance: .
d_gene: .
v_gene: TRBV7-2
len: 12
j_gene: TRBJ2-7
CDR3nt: TGTGCCAGCAGCTACGAGGGTTACGAGCAGTACTTC
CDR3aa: CASSYEGYEQYF

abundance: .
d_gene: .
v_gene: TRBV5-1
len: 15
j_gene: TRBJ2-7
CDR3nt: TGCGCCAGCGCAAGGGGAGACCTTAGCTCCTACGAGCAGTACTTC
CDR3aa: CASARGDLSSYEQYF

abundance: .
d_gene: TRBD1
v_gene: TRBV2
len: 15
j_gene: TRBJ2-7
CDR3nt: TGTGCCAGCAGTGATAACAGGGGAAGCTCCTACGAGCAGTACTTC
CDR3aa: CASSDNRGSSYEQYF

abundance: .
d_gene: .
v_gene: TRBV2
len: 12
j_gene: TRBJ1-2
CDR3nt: TGTGCCAGCAACCGGGGGGGTGACGGCTACACCTTC
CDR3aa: CASNRGGDGYTF

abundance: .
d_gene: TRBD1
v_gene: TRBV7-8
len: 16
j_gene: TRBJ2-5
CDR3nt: TGTGCCAGCAGCTCCCTGGGACAGGTCGAACAAGAGACCCAGTACTTC
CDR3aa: CASSSLGQVEQETQYF

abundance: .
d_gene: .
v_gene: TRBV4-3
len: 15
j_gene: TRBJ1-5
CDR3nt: TGCGCCAGCAGCCAAGAAATTGAGGGAGGTCAGCCCCAGCATTTT
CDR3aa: CASSQEIEGGQPQHF

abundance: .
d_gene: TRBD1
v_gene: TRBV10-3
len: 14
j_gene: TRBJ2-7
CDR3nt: TGTGCCATCAGTGATCCGGGACAGTCCTACGAGCAGTACTTC
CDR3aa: CAISDPGQSYEQYF

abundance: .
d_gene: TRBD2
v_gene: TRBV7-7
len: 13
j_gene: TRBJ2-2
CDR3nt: TGTGCTAGCAGCCGGGGGGACACCGGGGAGCTGTTTTTT
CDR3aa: CASSRGDTGELFF

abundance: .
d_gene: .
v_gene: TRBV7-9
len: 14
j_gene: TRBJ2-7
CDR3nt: TGTGCCAGCAGCTTAACGCAGGGACACTACGAGCAGTACTTC
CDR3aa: CASSLTQGHYEQYF

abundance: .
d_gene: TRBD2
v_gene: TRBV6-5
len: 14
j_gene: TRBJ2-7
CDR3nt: TGTGCCAGCAGTAAGGGCGGGAGGGCCTACGAGCAGTACTTC
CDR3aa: CASSKGGRAYEQYF

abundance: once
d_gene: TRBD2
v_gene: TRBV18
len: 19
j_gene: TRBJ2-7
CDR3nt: TGTGCCAGCTCACCAAGGGATAAAACCGGGACTAGCGGGAGATCCGAGCAGTACTTC
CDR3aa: CASSPRDKTGTSGRSEQYF

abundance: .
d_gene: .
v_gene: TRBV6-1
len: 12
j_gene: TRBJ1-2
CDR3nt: TGTGCCAGCAGTGGGGGGGTATATGGCTACACCTTC
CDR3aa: CASSGGVYGYTF

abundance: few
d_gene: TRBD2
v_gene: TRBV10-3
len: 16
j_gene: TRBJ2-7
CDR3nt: TGTGCCATCAGTGAGTCGCCTAGCGGCCATGGGTACGAGCAGTACTTC
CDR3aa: CAISESPSGHGYEQYF

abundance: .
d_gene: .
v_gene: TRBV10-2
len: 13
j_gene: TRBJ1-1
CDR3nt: TGCGCCAGCAGGGCTGAATCTAACACTGAAGCTTTCTTT
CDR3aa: CASRAESNTEAFF

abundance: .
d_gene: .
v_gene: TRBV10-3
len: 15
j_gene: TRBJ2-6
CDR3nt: TGTGCCATCACCCCAGGGGGGACTGGGGCCAACGTCCTGACTTTC
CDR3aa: CAITPGGTGANVLTF

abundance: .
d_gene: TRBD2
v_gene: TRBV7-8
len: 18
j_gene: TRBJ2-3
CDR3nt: TGTGCCAGCAGCTTCCGGACTAGCGGGGGGGGATCCCCAGATACGCAGTATTTT
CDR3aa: CASSFRTSGGGSPDTQYF

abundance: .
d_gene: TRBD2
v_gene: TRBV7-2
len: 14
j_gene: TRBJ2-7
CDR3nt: TGTGCCAGCAGCCGCCAGGGACTAAGTGACGAGCAGTACTTC
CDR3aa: CASSRQGLSDEQYF

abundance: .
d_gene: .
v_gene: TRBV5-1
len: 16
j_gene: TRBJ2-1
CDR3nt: TGCGCCAGCAGCTTGGAGGTAGCGAACCGTTACAATGAGCAGTTCTTC
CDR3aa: CASSLEVANRYNEQFF

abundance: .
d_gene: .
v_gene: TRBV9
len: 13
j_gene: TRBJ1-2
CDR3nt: TGTGCCAGCAGCGTGGAATATCGGGATGGCTACACCTTC
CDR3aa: CASSVEYRDGYTF

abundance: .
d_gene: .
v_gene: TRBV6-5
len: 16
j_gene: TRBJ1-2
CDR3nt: TGTGCCAGCAGTTCCGGGACACACCTAAGGGACTATGGCTACACCTTC
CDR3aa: CASSSGTHLRDYGYTF

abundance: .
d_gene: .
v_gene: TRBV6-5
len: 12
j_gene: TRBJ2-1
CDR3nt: TGTGCCAGCAGGGACGGCTACAATGAGCAGTTCTTC
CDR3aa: CASRDGYNEQFF

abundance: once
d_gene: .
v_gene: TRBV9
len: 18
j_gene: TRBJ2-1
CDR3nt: TGTGCCAGCAGCGTAGTTTCGGAGGGGGGGCCGTGGTACAATGAGCAGTTCTTC
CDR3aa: CASSVVSEGGPWYNEQFF

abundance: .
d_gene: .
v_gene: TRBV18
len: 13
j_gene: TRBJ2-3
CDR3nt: TGTGCCAGCTCACTTGGGGACACAGATACGCAGTATTTT
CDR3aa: CASSLGDTDTQYF

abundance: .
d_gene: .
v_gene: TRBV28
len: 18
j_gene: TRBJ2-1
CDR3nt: TGTGCCAGCAGTTCTAAAGCCCCCTTCCGGGGGGCCGACAATGAGCAGTTCTTC
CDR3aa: CASSSKAPFRGADNEQFF

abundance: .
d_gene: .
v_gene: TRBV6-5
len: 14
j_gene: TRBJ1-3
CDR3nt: TGTGCCAGCAGGACAGCAGACTCTGGAAACACCATATATTTT
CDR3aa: CASRTADSGNTIYF

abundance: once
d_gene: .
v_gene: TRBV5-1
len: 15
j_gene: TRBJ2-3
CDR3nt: TGCGCCAGCAGCTTGGAGGGTGCTAGCACAGATACGCAGTATTTT
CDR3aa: CASSLEGASTDTQYF